What follows is one T cell receptor beta chain and its context. Its target is unknown. Trimming pared 7 bases from V and 5 bases from J, leaving 17 bases between. CDR3 length: 14 residues. The V gene's germline CDR1 is LNHNV and CDR2 YYDKDF (reference sequence). Here immunoSEQ multiplex PCR was the method, and the copy in TCRdb shows in-frame clones only, minus some. In the table there are 180,000 or so clones, almost 90% of which are singletons. This record comes from a study of T cell responses to AZD1222 COVID-19 vaccine. Study-wide points: A reported finding is that nearly half of spike-specific TCRs target unmutated variant regions. Clonal diversity may have been underestimated, and the donors were mostly white British, with more females than males.

Sample: peripheral blood, taken on day 0 of AZD1222 vaccination. V usage is TRBV15 and J usage is TRBJ2-5; no clear D gene. The TCR originated in an adult in good health. For the CDR3, the DNA is TGTGCCACCAAACCCCGTGATTTTGTGGAGACCCAGTACTTC. It encodes CATKPRDFVETQYF.